This TCR beta chain was recorded in a study of shared clonotypes between healthy human individuals. Points from the study as a whole: Clonotype sharing levels among donors were expected to vary with sequencing depth.

TCRdb's copy holds only in-frame clones and misses some; the assay was immunoSEQ multiplex PCR. The sample carries approximately 530,000 clones, around 96% recorded once. In regard to this clone: What it binds is unknown.

V was shortened by 0 bases and J by 3 bases, with 6 bases between the two germline ends. The CDR3 loop spans 13 amino acids. The V gene's germline CDR1 is GTSNPN and CDR2 SVGIG (reference sequence). Sequencing was carried out using naive CD4+ T cells sorted from blood. Subset reported: CD45RA+ positively selected. This TCR came from a woman in her thirties in good health. V is TRBV30 and J is TRBJ1-5, with D possibly TRBD1 on 5 matching bases. The CDR3 reads CAWSVDNNQPQHF. Written as DNA, the CDR3 is TGTGCCTGGAGTGTGGACAACAATCAGCCCCAGCATTTT.